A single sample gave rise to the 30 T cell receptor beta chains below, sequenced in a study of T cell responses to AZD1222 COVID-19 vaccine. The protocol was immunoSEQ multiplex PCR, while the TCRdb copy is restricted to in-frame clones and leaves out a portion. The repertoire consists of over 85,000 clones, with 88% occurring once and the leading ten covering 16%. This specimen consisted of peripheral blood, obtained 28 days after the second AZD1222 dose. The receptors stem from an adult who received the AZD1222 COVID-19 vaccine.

The CDR3 nucleotides read TGTGCCATCAAGGCTACAGGGCAGAACACTGAAGCTTTCTTT. Translation gives CAIKATGQNTEAFF. The rearrangement joins TRBV10-3 to TRBJ1-1; D perhaps matches TRBD1 (6 bases). The germline CDR1 and CDR2 sequences are ENHRY and SYGVKD. Trimming removed 7 bases from V and 1 base from J, with 13 bases in between. This CDR3 is 14 amino acids long.

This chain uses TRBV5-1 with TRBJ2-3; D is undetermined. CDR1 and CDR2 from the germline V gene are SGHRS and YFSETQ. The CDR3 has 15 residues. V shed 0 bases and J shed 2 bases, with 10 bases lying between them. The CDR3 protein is CASSLVRASTDTQYF. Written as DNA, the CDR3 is TGCGCCAGCAGCTTGGTTCGGGCTTCCACAGATACGCAGTATTTT.

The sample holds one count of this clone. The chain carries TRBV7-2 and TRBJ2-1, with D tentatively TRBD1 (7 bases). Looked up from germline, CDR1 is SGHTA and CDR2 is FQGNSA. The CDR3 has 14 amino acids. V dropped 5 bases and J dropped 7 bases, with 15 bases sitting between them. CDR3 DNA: TGTGCCAGCAGCCCAGGGGGGTACGAGAATGAGCAGTTCTTC. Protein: CASSPGGYENEQFF.

The CDR3 spells CASSLVQGNEQFF. DNA for the CDR3: TGCGCCAGCAGCTTGGTCCAGGGGAACGAGCAGTTCTTC. The rearrangement links TRBV5-1 to TRBJ2-1; TRBD1 is a possible D gene (6 bases). The V gene's germline CDR1 is SGHRS and CDR2 YFSETQ. The CDR3 has 13 residues. V was cut by 0 bases and J by 10 bases, with 11 bases left in between. Full variable domain (remainder filled in from reference TRBV5-1 and TRBJ2-1): KAGVTQTPRYLIKTRGQQVTLSCSPISGHRSVSWYQQTPGQGLQFLFEYFSETQRNKGNFPGRFSGRQFSNSRSEMNVSTLELGDSALYLCASSLVQGNEQFFGPGTRLTVL.

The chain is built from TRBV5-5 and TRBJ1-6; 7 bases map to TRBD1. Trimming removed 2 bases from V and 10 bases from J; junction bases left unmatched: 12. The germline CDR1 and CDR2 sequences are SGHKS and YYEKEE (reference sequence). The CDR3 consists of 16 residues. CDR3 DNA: TGTGCCAGCAGCTTTGGGCTGGACAGGCTGGGCTCACCCCTCCACTTT. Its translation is CASSFGLDRLGSPLHF.

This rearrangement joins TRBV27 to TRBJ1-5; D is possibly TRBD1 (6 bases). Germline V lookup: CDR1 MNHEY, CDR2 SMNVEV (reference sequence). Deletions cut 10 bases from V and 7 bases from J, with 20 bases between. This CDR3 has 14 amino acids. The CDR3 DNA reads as TGTGCCACCCGGGCCCGGGGGCTCTGGCAGCCCCAGCATTTT. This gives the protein CATRARGLWQPQHF.

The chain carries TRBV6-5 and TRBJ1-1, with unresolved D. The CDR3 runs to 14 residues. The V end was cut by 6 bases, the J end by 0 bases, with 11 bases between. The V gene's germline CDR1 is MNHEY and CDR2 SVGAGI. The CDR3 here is CASSYSGMNTEAFF. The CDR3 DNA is TGTGCCAGCAGCTATTCCGGGATGAACACTGAAGCTTTCTTT.

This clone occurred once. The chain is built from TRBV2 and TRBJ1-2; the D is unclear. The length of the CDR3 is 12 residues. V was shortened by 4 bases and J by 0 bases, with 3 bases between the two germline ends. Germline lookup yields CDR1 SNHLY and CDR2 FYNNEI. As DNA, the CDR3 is TGTGCCAGCAGTGGGGCTAACTATGGCTACACCTTC. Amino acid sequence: CASSGANYGYTF.

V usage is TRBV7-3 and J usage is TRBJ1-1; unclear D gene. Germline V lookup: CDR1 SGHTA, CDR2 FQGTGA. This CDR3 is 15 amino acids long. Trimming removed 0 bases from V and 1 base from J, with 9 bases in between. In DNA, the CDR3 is TGTGCCAGCAGCTTAACATCCAGGCCGAACACTGAAGCTTTCTTT. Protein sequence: CASSLTSRPNTEAFF.

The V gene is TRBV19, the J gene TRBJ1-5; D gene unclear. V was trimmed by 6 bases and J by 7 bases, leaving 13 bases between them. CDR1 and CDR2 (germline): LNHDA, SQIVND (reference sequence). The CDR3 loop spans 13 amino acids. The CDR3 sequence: CASRTKGGQPQHF. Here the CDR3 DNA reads TGTGCCAGTAGAACCAAGGGAGGGCAGCCCCAGCATTTT.

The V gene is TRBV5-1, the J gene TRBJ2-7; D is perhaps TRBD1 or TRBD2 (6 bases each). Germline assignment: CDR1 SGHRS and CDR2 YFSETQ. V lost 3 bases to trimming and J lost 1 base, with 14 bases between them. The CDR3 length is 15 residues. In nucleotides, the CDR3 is TGCGCCAGCAGCTGGAGGGGGACTTCTTCCTACGAGCAGTACTTC. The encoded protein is CASSWRGTSSYEQYF. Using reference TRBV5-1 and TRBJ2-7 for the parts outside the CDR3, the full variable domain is KAGVTQTPRYLIKTRGQQVTLSCSPISGHRSVSWYQQTPGQGLQFLFEYFSETQRNKGNFPGRFSGRQFSNSRSEMNVSTLELGDSALYLCASSWRGTSSYEQYFGPGTRLTVT.

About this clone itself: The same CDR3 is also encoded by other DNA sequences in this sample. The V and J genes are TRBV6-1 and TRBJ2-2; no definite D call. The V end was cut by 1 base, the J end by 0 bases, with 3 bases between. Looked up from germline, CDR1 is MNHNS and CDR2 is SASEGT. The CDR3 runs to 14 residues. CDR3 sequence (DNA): TGTGCCAGCAGTGAAGTTCCGAACACCGGGGAGCTGTTTTTT. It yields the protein CASSEVPNTGELFF.

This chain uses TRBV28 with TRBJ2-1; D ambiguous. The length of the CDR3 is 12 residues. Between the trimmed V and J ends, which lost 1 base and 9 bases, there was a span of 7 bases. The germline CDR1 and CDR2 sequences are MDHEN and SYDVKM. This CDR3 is CASSLSDFEQFF. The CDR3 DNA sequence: TGTGCCAGCAGTTTATCGGATTTTGAGCAGTTCTTC.

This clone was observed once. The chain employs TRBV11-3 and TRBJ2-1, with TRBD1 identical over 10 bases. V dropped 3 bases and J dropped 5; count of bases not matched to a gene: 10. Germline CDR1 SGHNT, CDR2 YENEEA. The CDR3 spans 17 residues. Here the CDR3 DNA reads TGTGCCAGCAGCTTGGGACAGGGGAGGGTACTCGACAATGAGCAGTTCTTC. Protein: CASSLGQGRVLDNEQFF.

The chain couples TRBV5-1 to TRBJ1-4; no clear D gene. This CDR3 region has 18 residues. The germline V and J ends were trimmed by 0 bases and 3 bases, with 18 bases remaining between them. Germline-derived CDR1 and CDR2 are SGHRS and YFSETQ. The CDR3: CASSLGGGRPPANEKLFF. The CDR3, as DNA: TGCGCCAGCAGCTTGGGTGGAGGGCGGCCTCCGGCTAATGAAAAACTGTTTTTT.

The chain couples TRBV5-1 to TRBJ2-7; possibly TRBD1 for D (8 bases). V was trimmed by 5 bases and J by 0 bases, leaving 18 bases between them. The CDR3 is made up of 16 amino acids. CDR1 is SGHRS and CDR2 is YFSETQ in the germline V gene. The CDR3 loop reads CASRRTGGDFSYEQYF. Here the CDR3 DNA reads TGCGCCAGCAGACGAACAGGGGGGGATTTCTCCTACGAGCAGTACTTC.

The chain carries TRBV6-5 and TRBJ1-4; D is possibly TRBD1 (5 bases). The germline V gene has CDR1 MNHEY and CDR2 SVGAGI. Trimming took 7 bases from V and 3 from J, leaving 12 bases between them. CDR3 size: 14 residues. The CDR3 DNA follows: TGTGCCAGCACCACCGGGACCCCTAATGAAAAACTGTTTTTT. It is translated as CASTTGTPNEKLFF.

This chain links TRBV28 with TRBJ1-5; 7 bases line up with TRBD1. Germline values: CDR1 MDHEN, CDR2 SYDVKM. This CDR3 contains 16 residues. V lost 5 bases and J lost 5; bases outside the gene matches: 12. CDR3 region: CASSPVGGRGDQPQHF. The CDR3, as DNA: TGTGCCAGCAGTCCCGTTGGGGGCAGGGGGGATCAGCCCCAGCATTTT.

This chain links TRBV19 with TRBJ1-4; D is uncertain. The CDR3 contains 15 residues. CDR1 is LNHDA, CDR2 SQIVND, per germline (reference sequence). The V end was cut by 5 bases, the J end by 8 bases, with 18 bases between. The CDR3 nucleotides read TGTGCCAGTAGTCCCCTCGCGGGATGGACGGAAAAACTGTTTTTT. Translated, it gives CASSPLAGWTEKLFF.

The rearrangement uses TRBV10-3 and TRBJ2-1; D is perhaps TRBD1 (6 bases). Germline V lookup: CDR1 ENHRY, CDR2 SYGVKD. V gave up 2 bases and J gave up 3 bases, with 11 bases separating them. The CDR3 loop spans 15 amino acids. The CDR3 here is CAISEGGGDYNEQFF. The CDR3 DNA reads TGTGCCATCAGTGAGGGGGGCGGAGACTACAATGAGCAGTTCTTC.

CDR3 bases: TGTGCCACCAGTGATTCATACAGCTACGAGCAGTACTTC. As protein: CATSDSYSYEQYF. The rearrangement links TRBV24-1 to TRBJ2-7; D remains ambiguous. Germline-derived CDR1 and CDR2 are KGHDR and SFDVKD. The ends were cut back, 2 bases at V and 3 bases at J, with 7 bases in the middle. The CDR3 loop spans 13 amino acids.

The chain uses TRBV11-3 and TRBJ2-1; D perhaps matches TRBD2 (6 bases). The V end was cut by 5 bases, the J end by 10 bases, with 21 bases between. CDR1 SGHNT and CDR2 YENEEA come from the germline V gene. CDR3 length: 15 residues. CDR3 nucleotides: TGTGCCAGCAGCCTCTTTTCGGGAGACAGTTCGGAGCAGTTCTTC. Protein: CASSLFSGDSSEQFF.

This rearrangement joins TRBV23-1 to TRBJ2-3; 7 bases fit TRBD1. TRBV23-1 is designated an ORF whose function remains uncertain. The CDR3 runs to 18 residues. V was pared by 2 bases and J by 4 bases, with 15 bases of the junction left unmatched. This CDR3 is CASSQLPRGRGYADTQYF. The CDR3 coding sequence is TGCGCCAGCAGTCAACTTCCTAGGGGGCGCGGGTACGCAGATACGCAGTATTTT.

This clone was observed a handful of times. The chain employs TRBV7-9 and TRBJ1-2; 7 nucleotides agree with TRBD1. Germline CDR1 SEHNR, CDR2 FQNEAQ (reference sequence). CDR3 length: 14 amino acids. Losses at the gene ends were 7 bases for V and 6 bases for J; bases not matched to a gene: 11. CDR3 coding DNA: TGTGCCAGCAACGCAGGGGGTCTCAGTAATGGCTACACCTTC. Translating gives CASNAGGLSNGYTF.

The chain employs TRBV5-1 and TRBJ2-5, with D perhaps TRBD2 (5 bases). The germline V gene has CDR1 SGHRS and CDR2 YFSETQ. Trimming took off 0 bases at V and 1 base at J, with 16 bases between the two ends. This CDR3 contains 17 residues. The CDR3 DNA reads TGCGCCAGCAGCTTGGGGCGAAATTGGCGGGCCCAAGAGACCCAGTACTTC. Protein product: CASSLGRNWRAQETQYF.

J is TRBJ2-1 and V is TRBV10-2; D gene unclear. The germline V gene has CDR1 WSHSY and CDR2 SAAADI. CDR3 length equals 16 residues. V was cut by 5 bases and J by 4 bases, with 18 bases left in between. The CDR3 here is CASSSDEVILYNEQFF. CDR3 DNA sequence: TGCGCCAGCAGTTCAGATGAGGTCATCCTTTACAATGAGCAGTTCTTC.

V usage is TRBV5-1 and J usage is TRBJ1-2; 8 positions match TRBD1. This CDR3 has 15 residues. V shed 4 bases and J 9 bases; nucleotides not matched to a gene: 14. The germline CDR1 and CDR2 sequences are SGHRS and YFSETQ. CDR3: CASSLEPGQGYRYTF. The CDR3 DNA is TGCGCCAGCAGCCTGGAGCCCGGACAGGGATATCGCTACACCTTC.

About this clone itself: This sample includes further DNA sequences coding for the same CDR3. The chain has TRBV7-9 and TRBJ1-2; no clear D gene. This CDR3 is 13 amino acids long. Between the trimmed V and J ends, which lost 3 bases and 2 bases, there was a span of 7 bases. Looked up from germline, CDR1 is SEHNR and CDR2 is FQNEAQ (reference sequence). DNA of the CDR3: TGTGCCAGCAGCTTTGGCCAGAACTATGGCTACACCTTC. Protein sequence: CASSFGQNYGYTF.

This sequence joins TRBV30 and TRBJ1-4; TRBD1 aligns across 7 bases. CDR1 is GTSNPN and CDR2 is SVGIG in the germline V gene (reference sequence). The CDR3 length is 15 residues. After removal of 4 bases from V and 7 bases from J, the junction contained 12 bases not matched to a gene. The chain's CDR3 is CAWTLRGQGGEKLFF. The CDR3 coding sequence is TGTGCCTGGACTCTTAGGGGGCAGGGCGGTGAAAAACTGTTTTTT.

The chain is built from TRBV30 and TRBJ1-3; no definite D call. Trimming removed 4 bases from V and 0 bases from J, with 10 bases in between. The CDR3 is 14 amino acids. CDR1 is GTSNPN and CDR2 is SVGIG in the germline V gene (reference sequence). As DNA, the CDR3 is TGTGCCTGGAACTTGGCCAGCTCTGGAAACACCATATATTTT. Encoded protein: CAWNLASSGNTIYF.